This T cell receptor (beta chain) emerged from a study of shared clonotypes between healthy human individuals. Splitting of each subset's genomic DNA was done evenly across several immunoSEQ plates. The data were produced by immunoSEQ multiplex PCR, yet TCRdb's version contains in-frame clones alone and is incomplete. The table lists about 2 million clones, approximately 95% of them singletons. Naive CD8 cells, CD45RO-negative and positively selected for CCR7, excluded terminally differentiated effector memory CD45RA+ cells. The V and J ends lost 2 bases and 7 bases, in that order; junction bases with no gene match: 7. The CDR3 covers 14 residues. Looked up from germline, CDR1 is MNHEY and CDR2 is SMNVEV (reference sequence).

This sequence was found in a man aged 18 to 29 in good health. The rearrangement links TRBV27 to TRBJ1-2; 7 nucleotides line up with TRBD1. Sequenced input: naive CD8+ T cells sorted from blood. For the CDR3, the DNA is TGTGCCAGCAGTTTACGTGCAGGGGGAGTTGGCTACACCTTC. Residues: CASSLRAGGVGYTF.